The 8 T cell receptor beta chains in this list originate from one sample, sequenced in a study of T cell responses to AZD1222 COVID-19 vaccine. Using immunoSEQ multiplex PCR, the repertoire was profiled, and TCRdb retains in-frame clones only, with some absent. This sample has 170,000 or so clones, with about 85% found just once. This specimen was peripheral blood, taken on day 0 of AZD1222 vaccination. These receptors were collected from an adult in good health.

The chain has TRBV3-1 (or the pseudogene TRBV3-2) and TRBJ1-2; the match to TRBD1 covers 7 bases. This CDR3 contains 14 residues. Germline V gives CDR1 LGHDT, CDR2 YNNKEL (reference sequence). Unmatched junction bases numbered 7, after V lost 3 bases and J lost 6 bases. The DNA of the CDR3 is TGTGCCAGCAGCCAGATCGACAGGGCGGATGGCTACACCTTC. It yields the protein CASSQIDRADGYTF.

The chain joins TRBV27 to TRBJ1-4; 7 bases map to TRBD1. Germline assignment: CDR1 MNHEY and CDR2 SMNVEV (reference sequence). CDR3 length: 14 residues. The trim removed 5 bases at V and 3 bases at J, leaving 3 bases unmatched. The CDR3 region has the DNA TGTGCCAGCAGTGACAGGGTACCTAATGAAAAACTGTTTTTT. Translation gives CASSDRVPNEKLFF.

The CDR3 DNA reads TGTGCCAGCAGGGGGGCAAGCTCCTACGAGCAGTACTTC. Translating it yields CASRGASSYEQYF. V usage is TRBV12-3 or TRBV12-4 and J usage is TRBJ2-7, with a possible D match to TRBD1 (6 bases). Trimming stripped 6 bases from V and 0 bases from J, with 9 bases between. The CDR3 covers 13 residues.

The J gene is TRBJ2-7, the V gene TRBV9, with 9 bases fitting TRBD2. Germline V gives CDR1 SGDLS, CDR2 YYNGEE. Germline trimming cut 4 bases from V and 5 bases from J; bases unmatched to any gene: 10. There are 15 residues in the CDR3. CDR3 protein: CASSPSGGRANEQYF. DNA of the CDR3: TGTGCCAGCAGCCCTAGCGGCGGGAGGGCCAACGAGCAGTACTTC. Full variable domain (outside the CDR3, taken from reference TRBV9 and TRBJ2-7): DSGVTQTPKHLITATGQRVTLRCSPRSGDLSVYWYQQSLDQGLQFLIQYYNGEERAKGNILERFSAQQFPDLHSELNLSSLELGDSALYFCASSPSGGRANEQYFGPGTRLTVT.

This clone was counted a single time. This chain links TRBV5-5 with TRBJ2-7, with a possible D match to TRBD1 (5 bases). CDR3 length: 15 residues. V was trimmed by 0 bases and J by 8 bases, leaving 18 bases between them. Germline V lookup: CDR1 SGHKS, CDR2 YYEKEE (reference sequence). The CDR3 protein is CASSLGGQGSFQQYF. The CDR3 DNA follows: TGTGCCAGCAGCTTGGGGGGTCAGGGATCTTTTCAGCAGTACTTC.

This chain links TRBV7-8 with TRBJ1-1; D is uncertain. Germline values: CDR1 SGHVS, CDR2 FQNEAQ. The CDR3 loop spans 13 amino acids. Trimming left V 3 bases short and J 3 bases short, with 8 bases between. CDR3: CASSLNGYTEAFF. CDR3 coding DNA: TGTGCCAGCAGCTTGAACGGATACACTGAAGCTTTCTTT.

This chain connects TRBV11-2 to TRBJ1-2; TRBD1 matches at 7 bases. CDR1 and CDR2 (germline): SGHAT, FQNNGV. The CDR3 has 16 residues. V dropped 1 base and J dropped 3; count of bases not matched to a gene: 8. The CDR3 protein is CASSLGGTGTDYGYTF. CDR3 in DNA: TGTGCCAGCAGCTTAGGAGGGACCGGGACAGACTATGGCTACACCTTC. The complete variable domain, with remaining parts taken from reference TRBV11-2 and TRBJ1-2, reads EAGVAQSPRYKIIEKRQSVAFWCNPISGHATLYWYQQILGQGPKLLIQFQNNGVVDDSQLPKDRFSAERLKGVDSTLKIQPAKLEDSAVYLCASSLGGTGTDYGYTFGSGTRLTVV.

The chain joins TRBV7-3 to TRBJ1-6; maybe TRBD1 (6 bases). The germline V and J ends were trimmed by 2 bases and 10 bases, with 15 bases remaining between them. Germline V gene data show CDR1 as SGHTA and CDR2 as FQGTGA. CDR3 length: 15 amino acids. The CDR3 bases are TGTGCCAGCAGCTTATATAACAGGGCAACCTCACCCCTCCACTTT. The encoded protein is CASSLYNRATSPLHF.